These 20 T cell receptor beta chains came from one sample sequenced in a study of T-cell reconstitution after alpha-beta-depleted transplantation in children. Molecular barcoding with unique molecular identifiers was used for the TCRbeta library. TCRdb reprocessed the PCR reads with MiXCR, giving one entry per CDR3 protein. The sample includes some 640,000 distinct CDR3 sequences, roughly 15% seen only once; the top ten take 1.1%. The sequenced sample was PBMCs from the stem cell graft donor, obtained from the stem cell graft. All receptors derive from a human donor who donated a stem cell graft to a child with acute myeloid leukemia.

The chain recombines TRBV28 with TRBJ2-7, with a possible D match to TRBD2 (5 bases). V was clipped by 7 bases and J by 2 bases, with 12 bases between them. CDR3 length: 13 residues. Germline V gene data show CDR1 as MDHEN and CDR2 as SYDVKM. CDR3 coding DNA: TGTGCCAGCACCAACCGGGGTACCTACGAGCAGTACGTC. Residues: CASTNRGTYEQYV.

This clonotype was seen ten or more times. CDR3 sequence reads: CASSLVRVEEQYF. The CDR3 DNA sequence: TGTGCCAGCAGCTTAGTTAGGGTGGAAGAGCAGTACTTC. The gene calls are TRBV7-2 and TRBJ2-7, with D hard to call. V was pared by 1 base and J by 7 bases, with 11 bases between. Germline V lookup: CDR1 SGHTA, CDR2 FQGNSA. The CDR3 contains 13 residues.

The gene calls are TRBV4-3 and TRBJ2-1; the D call may be TRBD1 or TRBD2 (5 bases each). The CDR3 is 14 amino acids. V was pared by 0 bases and J by 12 bases, with 15 bases between. Germline V gene data show CDR1 as LGHNA and CDR2 as YSLEER. This CDR3 is CASSQDQRDLPQFF. DNA of the CDR3: TGCGCCAGCAGCCAAGATCAACGGGACCTTCCGCAGTTCTTC.

V and J are TRBV28 and TRBJ1-5, with a weak D call TRBD1 (6 bases). There are 15 residues in the CDR3. Trimming left V 4 bases short and J 6 bases short, with 16 bases between. Germline CDR1 reads MDHEN; CDR2 reads SYDVKM. The CDR3 spells CASSSRGRGGQPQHF. The CDR3 bases are TGTGCCAGCAGTTCCAGGGGACGGGGAGGTCAGCCCCAGCATTTT.

This chain uses TRBV20-1 with TRBJ2-5; TRBD1 matches 9 bases. V lost 5 bases and J lost 2; bases outside the gene matches: 9. The CDR3 is 15 residues long. CDR1 and CDR2 from the germline V gene are DFQATT and SNEGSKA (reference sequence). CDR3 coding DNA: TGCAGTGCTGCGATACACAGGGGGCTACAAGAGACCCAGTACTTC. It translates to CSAAIHRGLQETQYF.

The chain is built from TRBV2 and TRBJ1-1; D is uncertain. V was trimmed by 6 bases and J by 1 base, leaving 9 bases between them. The CDR3 runs 13 residues. Per the germline V gene, CDR1 is SNHLY and CDR2 is FYNNEI. The CDR3 DNA is TGTGCCAGCAGGCCTGAAACGAACACTGAAGCTTTCTTT. This gives the protein CASRPETNTEAFF. The full variable domain, rest sourced from reference TRBV2 and TRBJ1-1, is EPEVTQTPSHQVTQMGQEVILRCVPISNHLYFYWYRQILGQKVEFLVSFYNNEISEKSEIFDDQFSVERPDGSNFTLKIRSTKLEDSAMYFCASRPETNTEAFFGQGTRLTVV.

This clonotype was counted at least ten times. This chain links TRBV4-2 with TRBJ2-3; 9 positions match TRBD2. The ends lost 1 base at V and 2 bases at J; junction bases unmatched: 7. The CDR3 length is 17 residues. The germline CDR1 and CDR2 sequences are LGHNA and YNFKEQ. The CDR3 DNA follows: TGTGCCAGCAGCCAAGCCCCCATAGCGGGGGACACAGATACGCAGTATTTT. It encodes CASSQAPIAGDTDTQYF.

In this sample, this clonotype turned up many times. CDR3 loop: CASSLVLSSGAGELFF. Here the CDR3 DNA reads TGTGCCAGCAGCTTGGTACTTTCGTCGGGGGCCGGGGAGCTGTTTTTT. This rearrangement joins TRBV5-5 to TRBJ2-2; a possible D gene is TRBD2 (6 bases). This CDR3 is 16 amino acids long. Germline CDR1 reads SGHKS; CDR2 reads YYEKEE (reference sequence). V lost 0 bases to trimming and J lost 6 bases, with 15 bases between them.

The chain joins TRBV6-2 or TRBV6-3 to TRBJ1-1; D not certain. Germline loops: CDR1 MNHEY, CDR2 SVGEGT. This CDR3 region has 12 residues. The ends were cut back, 3 bases at V and 6 bases at J, with 8 bases in the middle. CDR3 in amino acids: CASSYTPAEAFF. The CDR3 DNA is TGTGCCAGCAGTTATACCCCCGCTGAAGCTTTCTTT.

This clonotype appeared many times. The chain employs TRBV6-1 and TRBJ2-7; tentative D call: TRBD1 (8 bases). The V gene's germline CDR1 is MNHNS and CDR2 SASEGT. The CDR3 contains 17 residues. Trimming took 6 bases from V and 2 from J, leaving 23 bases between them. This CDR3 reads CASSRGGADRATYEQYV. The CDR3 bases are TGTGCCAGCAGCCGCGGGGGAGCGGACAGGGCCACCTACGAGCAGTACGTC.

This clonotype was observed at least ten times. The V gene is TRBV20-1, the J gene TRBJ2-5, with 7 bases aligning to TRBD2. CDR3 length: 12 amino acids. Germline trimming cut 3 bases from V and 6 bases from J; bases unmatched to any gene: 4. Per germline, CDR1 DFQATT and CDR2 SNEGSKA (reference sequence). CDR3 sequence: CSASGGIKTQYF. The DNA of the CDR3 is TGCAGTGCTAGCGGGGGGATAAAGACCCAGTACTTC.

This clonotype was observed at least ten times. The chain recombines TRBV20-1 with TRBJ2-1; the D gene is possibly TRBD2 (6 bases). The CDR3 extends over 16 amino acids. The V end was cut by 3 bases, the J end by 4 bases, with 19 bases between. Germline CDR1 and CDR2: DFQATT and SNEGSKA (reference sequence). The DNA of the CDR3 is TGCAGTGCTAGGGCCAGGAGGGCCACTGTTTACAATGAGCAGTTCTTC. It encodes CSARARRATVYNEQFF.

The CDR3 loop reads CASSTPSGVPTDTQYF. For the CDR3, the DNA is TGTGCCAGCAGTACTCCTAGCGGGGTTCCCACAGATACGCAGTATTTT. The chain carries TRBV6-5 and TRBJ2-3; 9 bases agree with TRBD2. CDR3 length: 16 amino acids. Germline V gene sequence: CDR1 MNHEY, CDR2 SVGAGI. V lost 5 bases to trimming and J lost 2 bases; unmatched junction nucleotides: 8.

This clonotype was seen a few times. The chain combines TRBV12-3 or TRBV12-4 with TRBJ2-3; D is possibly TRBD2 (6 bases). V shed 7 bases and J shed 0 bases, with 17 bases lying between them. The CDR3 extends over 16 amino acids. CDR3 DNA sequence: TGTGCCAGCAAAATGATGGACTACCCTAGCACAGATACGCAGTATTTT. It codes for CASKMMDYPSTDTQYF.

The gene calls are TRBV20-1 and TRBJ2-5; 9 bases line up with TRBD2. The germline gives CDR1 DFQATT, CDR2 SNEGSKA (reference sequence). Trimming removed 1 base from V and 2 bases from J; junction bases left unmatched: 11. The CDR3 is made up of 17 amino acids. In DNA, the CDR3 is TGCAGTGCTAGAGGAGGTGATAGCGGGGGATCACAAGAGACCCAGTACTTC. This encodes CSARGGDSGGSQETQYF.

This clonotype was counted at least ten times. One junction end does not reproduce the germline sequence, and a read error may be involved. The chain has TRBV15 and TRBJ1-6, with 8 bases fitting TRBD1. From germline, CDR1 is LNHNV and CDR2 YYDKDF (reference sequence). This CDR3 comprises 11 residues. The CDR3 spells CATSRGQALHF. The DNA for the CDR3 is TGTGCCACCAGCAGGGGACAGGCCCTGCACTTT.

The CDR3 region has the DNA TGTGCCAGCAGCGCAGAAATCCCGGGCAATTCACCCCTCCACTTT. It codes for CASSAEIPGNSPLHF. The chain joins TRBV7-8 to TRBJ1-6, with D unclear. The CDR3 is 15 amino acids. Per germline, CDR1 SGHVS and CDR2 FQNEAQ. Trimming took 5 bases from V and 7 from J, leaving 15 bases between them.

This clonotype came up many times. CDR3 sequence reads: CASSVVGTGELFF. The CDR3 DNA sequence: TGCGCCAGCAGCGTAGTAGGCACCGGGGAGCTGTTTTTT. This chain links TRBV4-3 with TRBJ2-2; no firm D call. V lost 5 bases, J lost 4 bases, and 8 bases lay in between. The CDR3 runs 13 residues. Looked up from germline, CDR1 is LGHNA and CDR2 is YSLEER.

This clonotype was seen at least ten times. The chain couples TRBV6-1 to TRBJ1-5; unclear D gene. Per the germline V gene, CDR1 is MNHNS and CDR2 is SASEGT. This CDR3 contains 15 residues. Deletions cut 11 bases from V and 2 bases from J, with 19 bases between. The chain's CDR3 is CASRLAPGGNQPQHF. For the CDR3, the DNA is TGTGCCTCCCGGTTGGCCCCTGGGGGCAATCAGCCCCAGCATTTT.

The rearrangement links TRBV5-1 to TRBJ2-2, with D unclear. V lost 4 bases and J 2 bases, leaving 9 bases between the germline ends. The germline gives CDR1 SGHRS, CDR2 YFSETQ. This CDR3 spans 14 amino acids. The CDR3 sequence is CASSHGENTGELFF. The CDR3 nucleotides read TGCGCCAGCAGCCATGGAGAAAACACCGGGGAGCTGTTTTTT. Full variable domain (remainder filled in from reference TRBV5-1 and TRBJ2-2): KAGVTQTPRYLIKTRGQQVTLSCSPISGHRSVSWYQQTPGQGLQFLFEYFSETQRNKGNFPGRFSGRQFSNSRSEMNVSTLELGDSALYLCASSHGENTGELFFGEGSRLTVL.